Here is one TCR beta chain with its context. Authors' data handling: It was from reference gene primer amplification that nucleated cell counts were estimated. Only in-frame clones appear in the TCRdb table, and some are missing; sequencing was by immunoSEQ multiplex PCR. V and J calls and clone size are copied from that table; D and trimming were computed from the DNA. The profile covers some 33,000 clones, with roughly 90% appearing a single time and about 2.1% taken by the ten largest. This record comes from a study of blood T cell repertoires in COVID-19. V was clipped by 2 bases and J by 4 bases; unmatched bases: 5. Looked up from germline, CDR1 is SGDLS and CDR2 is YYNGEE. The CDR3 extends over 15 amino acids.

The chain is built from TRBV9 and TRBJ2-3; 9 nucleotides agree with TRBD1. The sequence came from a human donor in a cohort sampled during active COVID-19. Sequenced: peripheral blood. CDR3 amino acids: CASSVADRGSDTQYF. CDR3 sequence (DNA): TGTGCCAGCAGCGTTGCGGACAGGGGATCAGATACGCAGTATTTT.